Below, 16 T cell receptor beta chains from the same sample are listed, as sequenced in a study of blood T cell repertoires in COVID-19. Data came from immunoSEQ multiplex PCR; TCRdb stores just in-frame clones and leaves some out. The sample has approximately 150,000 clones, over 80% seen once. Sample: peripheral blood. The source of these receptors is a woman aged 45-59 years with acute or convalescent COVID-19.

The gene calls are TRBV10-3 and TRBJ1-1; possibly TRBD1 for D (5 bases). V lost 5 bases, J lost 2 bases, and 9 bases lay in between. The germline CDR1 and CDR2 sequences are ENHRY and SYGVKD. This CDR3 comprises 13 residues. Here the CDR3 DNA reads TGTGCCATCAGTCGGCAGGGTAACACTGAAGCTTTCTTT. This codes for CAISRQGNTEAFF.

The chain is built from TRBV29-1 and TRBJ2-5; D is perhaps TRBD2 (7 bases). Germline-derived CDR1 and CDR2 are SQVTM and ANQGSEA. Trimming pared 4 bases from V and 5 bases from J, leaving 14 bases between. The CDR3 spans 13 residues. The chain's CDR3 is CSVGGGAVETQYF. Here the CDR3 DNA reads TGCAGCGTTGGAGGGGGGGCTGTGGAGACCCAGTACTTC.

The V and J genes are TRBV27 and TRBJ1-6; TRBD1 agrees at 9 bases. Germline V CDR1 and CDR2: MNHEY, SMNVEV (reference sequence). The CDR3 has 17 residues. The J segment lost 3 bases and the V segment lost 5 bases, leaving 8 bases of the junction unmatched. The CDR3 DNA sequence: TGTGCCAGCAGTACGGACCGGGACAGGGACTATAATTCACCCCTCCACTTT. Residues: CASSTDRDRDYNSPLHF.

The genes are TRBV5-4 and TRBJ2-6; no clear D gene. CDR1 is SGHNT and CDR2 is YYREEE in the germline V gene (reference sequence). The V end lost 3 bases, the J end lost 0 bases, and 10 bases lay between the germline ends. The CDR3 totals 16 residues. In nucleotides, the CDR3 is TGTGCCAGCAGCTCATGGCGGAACTCTGGGGCCAACGTCCTGACTTTC. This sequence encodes CASSSWRNSGANVLTF.

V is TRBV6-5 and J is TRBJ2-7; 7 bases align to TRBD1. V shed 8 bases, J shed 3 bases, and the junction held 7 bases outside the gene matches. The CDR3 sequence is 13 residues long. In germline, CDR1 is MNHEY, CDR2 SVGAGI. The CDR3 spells CASRRQGHYEQYF. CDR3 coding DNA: TGTGCCAGCCGGAGACAGGGTCACTACGAGCAGTACTTC.

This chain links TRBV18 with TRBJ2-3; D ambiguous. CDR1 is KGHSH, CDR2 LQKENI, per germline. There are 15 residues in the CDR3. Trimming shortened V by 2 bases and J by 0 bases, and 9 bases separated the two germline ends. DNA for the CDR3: TGTGCCAGCTCACCAACGGAGACTAGCACAGATACGCAGTATTTT. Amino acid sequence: CASSPTETSTDTQYF.

For the CDR3, the DNA is TGTGCCAGCAGCCTCAGGGTGGAAAAACTGTTTTTT. Amino acids: CASSLRVEKLFF. This sequence joins TRBV12-3 or TRBV12-4 and TRBJ1-4; TRBD1 is a possible D gene (5 bases). CDR3 size: 12 residues. The V end lost 6 bases, the J end lost 8 bases, and 10 bases lay between the germline ends.

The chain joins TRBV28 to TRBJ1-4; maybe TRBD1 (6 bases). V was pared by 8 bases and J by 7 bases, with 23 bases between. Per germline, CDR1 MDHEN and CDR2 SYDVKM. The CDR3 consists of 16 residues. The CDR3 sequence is CASSPSPGGGSEKLFF. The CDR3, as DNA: TGTGCCAGCTCTCCAAGCCCGGGGGGGGGCAGTGAAAAACTGTTTTTT.

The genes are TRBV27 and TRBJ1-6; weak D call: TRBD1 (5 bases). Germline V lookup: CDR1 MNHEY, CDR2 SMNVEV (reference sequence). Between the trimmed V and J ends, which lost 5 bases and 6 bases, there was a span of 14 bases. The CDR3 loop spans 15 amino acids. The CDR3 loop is CASSDLEGPNSPLHF. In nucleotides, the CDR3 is TGTGCCAGCAGTGATTTGGAGGGGCCTAATTCACCCCTCCACTTT.

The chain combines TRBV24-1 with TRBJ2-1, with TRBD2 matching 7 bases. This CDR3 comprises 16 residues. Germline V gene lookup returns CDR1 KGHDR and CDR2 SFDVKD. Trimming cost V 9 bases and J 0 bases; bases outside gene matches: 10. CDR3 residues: CATSLSGVSSYNEQFF. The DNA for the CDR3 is TGTGCCACCTCCTTAAGCGGGGTCAGCTCCTACAATGAGCAGTTCTTC.

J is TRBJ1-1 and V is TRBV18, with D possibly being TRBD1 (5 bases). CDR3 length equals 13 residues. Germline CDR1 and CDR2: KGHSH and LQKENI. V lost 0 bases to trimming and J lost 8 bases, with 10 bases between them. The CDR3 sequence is CASSPPQGAEAFF. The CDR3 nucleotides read TGTGCCAGCTCACCACCGCAAGGGGCGGAAGCTTTCTTT.

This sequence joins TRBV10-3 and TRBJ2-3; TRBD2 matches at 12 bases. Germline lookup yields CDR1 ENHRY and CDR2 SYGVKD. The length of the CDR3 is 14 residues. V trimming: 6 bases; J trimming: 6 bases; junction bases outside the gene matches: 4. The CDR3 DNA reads TGTGCCATCAGCCGCGGACTAGCGGGGGATACGCAGTATTTT. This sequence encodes CAISRGLAGDTQYF.

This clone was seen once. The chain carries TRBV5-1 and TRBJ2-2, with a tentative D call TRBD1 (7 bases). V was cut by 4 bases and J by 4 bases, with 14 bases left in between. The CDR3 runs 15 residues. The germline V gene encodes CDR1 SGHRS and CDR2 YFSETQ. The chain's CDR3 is CASSQGGSGTGELFF. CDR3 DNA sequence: TGCGCCAGCAGCCAGGGGGGTAGCGGCACCGGGGAGCTGTTTTTT.

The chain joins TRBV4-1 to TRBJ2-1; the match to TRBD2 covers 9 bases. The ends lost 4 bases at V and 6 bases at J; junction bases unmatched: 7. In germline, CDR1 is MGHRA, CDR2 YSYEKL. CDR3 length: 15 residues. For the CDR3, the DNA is TGCGCCAGCAGCCGATGGGCTAGCGGGGTCAATGAGCAGTTCTTC. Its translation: CASSRWASGVNEQFF.

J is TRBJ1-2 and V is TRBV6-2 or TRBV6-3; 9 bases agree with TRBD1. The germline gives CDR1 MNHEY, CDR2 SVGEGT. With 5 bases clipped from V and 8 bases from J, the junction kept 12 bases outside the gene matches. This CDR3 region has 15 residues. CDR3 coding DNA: TGTGCCAGCAGTAACCCCAGAGGACAGGGGTCGGGCTACACCTTC. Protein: CASSNPRGQGSGYTF.

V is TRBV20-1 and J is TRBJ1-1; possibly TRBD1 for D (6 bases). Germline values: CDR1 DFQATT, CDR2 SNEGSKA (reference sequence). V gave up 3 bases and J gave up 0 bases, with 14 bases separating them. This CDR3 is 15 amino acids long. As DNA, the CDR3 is TGCAGTGCTAGTATTCCCGACAGGTTGAACACTGAAGCTTTCTTT. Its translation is CSASIPDRLNTEAFF.